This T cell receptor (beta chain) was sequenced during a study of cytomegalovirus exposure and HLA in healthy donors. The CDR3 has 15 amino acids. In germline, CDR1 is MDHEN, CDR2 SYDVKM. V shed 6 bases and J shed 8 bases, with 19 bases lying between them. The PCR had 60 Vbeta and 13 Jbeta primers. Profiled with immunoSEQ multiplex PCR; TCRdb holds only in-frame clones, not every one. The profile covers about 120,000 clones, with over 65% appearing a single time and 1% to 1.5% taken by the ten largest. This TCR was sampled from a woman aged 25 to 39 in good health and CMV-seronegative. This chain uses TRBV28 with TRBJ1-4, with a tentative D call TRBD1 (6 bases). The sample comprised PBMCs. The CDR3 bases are TGTGCCAGCAGCCTAACGGGACAATTTAGGGAAAAACTGTTTTTT. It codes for CASSLTGQFREKLFF.